This T cell receptor beta chain was sequenced during a study of shared clonotypes between healthy human individuals. The data were produced by immunoSEQ multiplex PCR, yet TCRdb's version contains in-frame clones alone and is incomplete. This sample has about 2 million clones, with 85% to 95% found just once. This TCR came from a man between 18 and 29 years old in good health. The source material was naive CD4+ T cells sorted from blood. The subset was: CD45RA+ positively selected.

The CDR3 sequence: CASSSKSRSGNTIYF. In nucleotides, the CDR3 is TGTGCCAGCAGTTCCAAGAGCCGCTCTGGAAACACCATATATTTT. This chain uses TRBV28 with TRBJ1-3; D is ambiguous. With 4 bases removed from V and 0 bases from J, the gap between germline ends came to 10 bases. The germline V gene has CDR1 MDHEN and CDR2 SYDVKM. The CDR3 loop spans 15 amino acids.